This T cell receptor (beta chain) was documented in a study of blood T cell repertoires in COVID-19. The assay was immunoSEQ multiplex PCR, and TCRdb's table has in-frame clones only and misses some. The repertoire has fewer than 250,000 clones, 75% to 90% of them found once; the top ten carry approximately 1.1%. This CDR3 is 17 amino acids long. Germline assignment: CDR1 LNHDA and CDR2 SQIVND (reference sequence). J was trimmed by 0 bases and V by 4 bases; bases with no gene match: 9. Specimen: peripheral blood. This clonotype was sampled from a man aged 25-45 years with acute or convalescent COVID-19. The genes are TRBV19 and TRBJ1-5; TRBD1 matches at 7 bases. CDR3 region: CASSRAGQTYSNQPQHF. The CDR3 DNA is TGTGCCAGTAGTAGGGCGGGACAGACATATAGCAATCAGCCCCAGCATTTT.